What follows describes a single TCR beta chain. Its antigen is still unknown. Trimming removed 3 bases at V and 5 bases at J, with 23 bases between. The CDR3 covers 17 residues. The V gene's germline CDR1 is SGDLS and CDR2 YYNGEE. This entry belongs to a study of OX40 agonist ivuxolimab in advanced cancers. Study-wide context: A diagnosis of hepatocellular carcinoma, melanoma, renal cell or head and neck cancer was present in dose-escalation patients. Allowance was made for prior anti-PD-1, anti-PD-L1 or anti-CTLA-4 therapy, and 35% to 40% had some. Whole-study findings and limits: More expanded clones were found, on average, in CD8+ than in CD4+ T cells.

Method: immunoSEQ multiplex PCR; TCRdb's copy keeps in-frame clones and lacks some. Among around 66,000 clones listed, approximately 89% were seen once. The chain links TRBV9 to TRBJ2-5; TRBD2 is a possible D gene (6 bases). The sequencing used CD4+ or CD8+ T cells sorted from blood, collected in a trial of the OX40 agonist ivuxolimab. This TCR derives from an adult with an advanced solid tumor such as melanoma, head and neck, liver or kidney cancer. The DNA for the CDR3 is TGTGCCAGCAGCGCTCCGGCGGAGGACCGGGGGTGGGAGACCCAGTACTTC. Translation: CASSAPAEDRGWETQYF. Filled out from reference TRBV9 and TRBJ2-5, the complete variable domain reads DSGVTQTPKHLITATGQRVTLRCSPRSGDLSVYWYQQSLDQGLQFLIQYYNGEERAKGNILERFSAQQFPDLHSELNLSSLELGDSALYFCASSAPAEDRGWETQYFGPGTRLLVL.